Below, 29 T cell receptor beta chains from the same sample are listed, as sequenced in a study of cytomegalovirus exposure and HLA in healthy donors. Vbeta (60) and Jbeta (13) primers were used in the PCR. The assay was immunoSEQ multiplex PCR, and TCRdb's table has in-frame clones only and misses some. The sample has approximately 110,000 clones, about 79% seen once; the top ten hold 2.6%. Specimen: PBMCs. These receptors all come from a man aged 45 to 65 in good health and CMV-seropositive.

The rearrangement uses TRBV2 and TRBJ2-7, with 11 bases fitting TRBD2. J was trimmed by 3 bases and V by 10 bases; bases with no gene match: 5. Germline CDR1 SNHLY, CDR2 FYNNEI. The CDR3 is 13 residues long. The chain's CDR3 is CATSGTSGYEQYF. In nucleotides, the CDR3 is TGTGCCACTTCCGGGACTAGCGGCTACGAGCAGTACTTC.

The CDR3 protein is CATSRDPGGRAGANVLTF. The CDR3 nucleotides read TGTGCCACCAGCAGAGATCCGGGGGGAAGGGCCGGGGCCAACGTCCTGACTTTC. The chain recombines TRBV15 with TRBJ2-6; 7 bases fit TRBD2. The V segment lost 0 bases and the J segment 4 bases; nucleotides outside the gene matches: 9. In germline, CDR1 is LNHNV, CDR2 YYDKDF (reference sequence). This CDR3 region has 18 residues. Complete variable domain (other parts from reference TRBV15 and TRBJ2-6): DAMVIQNPRYQVTQFGKPVTLSCSQTLNHNVMYWYQQKSSQAPKLLFHYYDKDFNNEADTPDNFQSRRPNTSFCFLDIRSPGLGDTAMYLCATSRDPGGRAGANVLTFGAGSRLTVL.

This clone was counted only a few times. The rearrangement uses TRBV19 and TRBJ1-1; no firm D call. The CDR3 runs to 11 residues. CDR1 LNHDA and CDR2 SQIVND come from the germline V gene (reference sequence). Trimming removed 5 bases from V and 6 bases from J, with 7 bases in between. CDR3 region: CASSLRAEAFF. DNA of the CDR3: TGTGCCAGTAGTTTACGGGCTGAAGCTTTCTTT. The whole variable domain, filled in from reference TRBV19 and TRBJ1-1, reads DGGITQSPKYLFRKEGQNVTLSCEQNLNHDAMYWYRQDPGQGLRLIYYSQIVNDFQKGDIAEGYSVSREKKESFPLTVTSAQKNPTAFYLCASSLRAEAFFGQGTRLTVV.

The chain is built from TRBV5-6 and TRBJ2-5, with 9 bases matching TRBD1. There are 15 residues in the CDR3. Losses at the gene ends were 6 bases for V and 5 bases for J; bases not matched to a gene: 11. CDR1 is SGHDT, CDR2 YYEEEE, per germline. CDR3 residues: CASNPLGTGMETQYF. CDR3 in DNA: TGTGCCAGCAACCCACTCGGGACAGGGATGGAGACCCAGTACTTC.

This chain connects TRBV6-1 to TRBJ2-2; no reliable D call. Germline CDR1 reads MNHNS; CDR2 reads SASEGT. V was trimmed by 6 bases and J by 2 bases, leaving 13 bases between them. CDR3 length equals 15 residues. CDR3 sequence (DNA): TGTGCCAGCAGGCCCGGGTCCATAAACACCGGGGAGCTGTTTTTT. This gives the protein CASRPGSINTGELFF.

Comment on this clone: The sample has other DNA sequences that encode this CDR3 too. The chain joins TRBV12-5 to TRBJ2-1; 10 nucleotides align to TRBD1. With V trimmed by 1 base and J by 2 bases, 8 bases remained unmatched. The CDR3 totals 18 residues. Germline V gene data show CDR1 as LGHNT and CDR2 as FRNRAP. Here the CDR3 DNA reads TGTGCTAGTGGTTTGGGACTGCCGGGACAGGGGACCTACAATGAGCAGTTCTTC. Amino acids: CASGLGLPGQGTYNEQFF. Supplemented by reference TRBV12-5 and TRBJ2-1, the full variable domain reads DARVTQTPRHKVTEMGQEVTMRCQPILGHNTVFWYRQTMMQGLELLAYFRNRAPLDDSGMPKDRFSAEMPDATLATLKIQPSEPRDSAVYFCASGLGLPGQGTYNEQFFGPGTRLTVL.

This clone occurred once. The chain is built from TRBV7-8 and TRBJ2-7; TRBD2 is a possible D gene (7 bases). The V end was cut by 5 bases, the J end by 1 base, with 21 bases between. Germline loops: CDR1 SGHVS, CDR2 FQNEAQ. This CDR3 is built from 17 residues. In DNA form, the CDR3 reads TGTGCCAGCAGCCCGCGTTACCCAGAGGGGGGGTCCTACGAGCAGTACTTC. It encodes CASSPRYPEGGSYEQYF. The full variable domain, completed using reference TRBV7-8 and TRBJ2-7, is GAGVSQSPRYKVAKRGQDVALRCDPISGHVSLFWYQQALGQGPEFLTYFQNEAQLDKSGLPSDRFFAERPEGSVSTLKIQRTQQEDSAVYLCASSPRYPEGGSYEQYFGPGTRLTVT.

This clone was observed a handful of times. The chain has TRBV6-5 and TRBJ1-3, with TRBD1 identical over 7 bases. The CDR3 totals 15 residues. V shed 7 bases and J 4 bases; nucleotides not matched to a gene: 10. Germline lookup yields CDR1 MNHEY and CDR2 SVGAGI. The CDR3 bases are TGTGCCAGCAACCGCAGGGGGATCGGAGGAAACACCATATATTTT. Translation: CASNRRGIGGNTIYF.

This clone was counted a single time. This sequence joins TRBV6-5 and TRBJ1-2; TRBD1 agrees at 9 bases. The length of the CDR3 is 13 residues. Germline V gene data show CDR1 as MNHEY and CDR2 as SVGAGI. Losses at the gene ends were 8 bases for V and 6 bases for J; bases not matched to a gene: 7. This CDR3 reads CASHPTGGDGYTF. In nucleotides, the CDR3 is TGTGCCAGCCATCCGACAGGGGGGGATGGCTACACCTTC.

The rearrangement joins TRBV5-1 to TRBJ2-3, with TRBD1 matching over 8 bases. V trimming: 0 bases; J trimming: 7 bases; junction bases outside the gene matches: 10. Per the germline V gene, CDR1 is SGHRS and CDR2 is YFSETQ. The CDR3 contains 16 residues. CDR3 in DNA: TGCGCCAGCAGCTTGGTGCGGCAGGGGGCGCAAAATACGCAGTATTTT. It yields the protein CASSLVRQGAQNTQYF.

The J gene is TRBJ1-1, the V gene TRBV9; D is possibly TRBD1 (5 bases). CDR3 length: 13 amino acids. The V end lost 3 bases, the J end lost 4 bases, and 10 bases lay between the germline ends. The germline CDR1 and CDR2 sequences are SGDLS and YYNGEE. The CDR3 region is CASSEQEGTEAFF. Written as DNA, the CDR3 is TGTGCCAGCAGCGAACAGGAAGGCACTGAAGCTTTCTTT. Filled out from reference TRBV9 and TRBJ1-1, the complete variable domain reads DSGVTQTPKHLITATGQRVTLRCSPRSGDLSVYWYQQSLDQGLQFLIQYYNGEERAKGNILERFSAQQFPDLHSELNLSSLELGDSALYFCASSEQEGTEAFFGQGTRLTVV.

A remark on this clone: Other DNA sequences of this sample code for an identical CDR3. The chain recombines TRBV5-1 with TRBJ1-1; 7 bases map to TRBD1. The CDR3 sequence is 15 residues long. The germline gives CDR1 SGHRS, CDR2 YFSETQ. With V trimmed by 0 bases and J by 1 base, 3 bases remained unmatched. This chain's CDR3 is CASSLGPGGNTEAFF. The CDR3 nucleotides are TGCGCCAGCAGCTTGGGTCCAGGGGGGAACACTGAAGCTTTCTTT.

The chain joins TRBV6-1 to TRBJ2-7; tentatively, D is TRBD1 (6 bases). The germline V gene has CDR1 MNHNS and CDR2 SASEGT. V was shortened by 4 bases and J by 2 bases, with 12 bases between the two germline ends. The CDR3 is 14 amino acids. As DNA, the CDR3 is TGTGCCAGCAGTGGAGGGGACACCACCTACGAGCAGTACTTC. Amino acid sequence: CASSGGDTTYEQYF.

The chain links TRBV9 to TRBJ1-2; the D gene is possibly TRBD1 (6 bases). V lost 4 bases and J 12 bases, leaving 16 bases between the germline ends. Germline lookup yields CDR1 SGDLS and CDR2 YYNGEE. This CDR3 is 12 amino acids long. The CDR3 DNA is TGTGCCAGCAGCTCAGAGGGGGGGACCGACACCTTC. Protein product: CASSSEGGTDTF.

The CDR3 bases are TGCGCCAGCGGAGGCAGAATTACAGATACGCAGTATTTT. Amino acid sequence: CASGGRITDTQYF. This chain joins TRBV10-1 and TRBJ2-3; tentative D call: TRBD2 (5 bases). The V end was cut by 8 bases, the J end by 3 bases, with 12 bases between. The CDR3 length is 13 residues. Germline V gene sequence: CDR1 WNHNN, CDR2 SYGVQD (reference sequence).

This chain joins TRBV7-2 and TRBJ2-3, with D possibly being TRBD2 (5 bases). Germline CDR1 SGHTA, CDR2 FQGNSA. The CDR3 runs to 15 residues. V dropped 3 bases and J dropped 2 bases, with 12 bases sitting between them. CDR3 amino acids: CASSFKAEHTDTQYF. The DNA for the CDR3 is TGTGCCAGCAGCTTCAAAGCGGAACACACAGATACGCAGTATTTT.

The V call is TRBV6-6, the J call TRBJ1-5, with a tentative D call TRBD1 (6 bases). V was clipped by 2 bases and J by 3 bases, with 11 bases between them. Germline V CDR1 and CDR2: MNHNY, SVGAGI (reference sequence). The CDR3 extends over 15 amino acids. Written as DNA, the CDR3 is TGTGCCAGCAGTTACGGGCAGGGGTACAATCAGCCCCAGCATTTT. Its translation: CASSYGQGYNQPQHF.

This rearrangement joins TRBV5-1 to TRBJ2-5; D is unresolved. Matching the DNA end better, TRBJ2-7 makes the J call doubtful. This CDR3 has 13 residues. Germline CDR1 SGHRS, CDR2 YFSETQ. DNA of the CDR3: TGCGCCAGCAGCTTTGGCGGAACCTACGAGCAGTACTTC. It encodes CASSFGGTYEQYF.

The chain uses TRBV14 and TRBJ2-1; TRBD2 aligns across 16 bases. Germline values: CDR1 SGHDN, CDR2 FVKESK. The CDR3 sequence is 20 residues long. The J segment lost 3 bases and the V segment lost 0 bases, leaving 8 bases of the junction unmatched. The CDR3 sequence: CASSQEPGLAGGQLYNEQFF. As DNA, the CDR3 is TGTGCCAGCAGCCAAGAGCCGGGACTAGCGGGAGGGCAGCTCTACAATGAGCAGTTCTTC.

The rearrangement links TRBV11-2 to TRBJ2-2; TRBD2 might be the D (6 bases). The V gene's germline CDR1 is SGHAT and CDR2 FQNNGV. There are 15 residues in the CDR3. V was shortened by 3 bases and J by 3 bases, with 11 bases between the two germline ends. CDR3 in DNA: TGTGCCAGCAGCTTTGGGACTTCCTACACCGGGGAGCTGTTTTTT. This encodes CASSFGTSYTGELFF.

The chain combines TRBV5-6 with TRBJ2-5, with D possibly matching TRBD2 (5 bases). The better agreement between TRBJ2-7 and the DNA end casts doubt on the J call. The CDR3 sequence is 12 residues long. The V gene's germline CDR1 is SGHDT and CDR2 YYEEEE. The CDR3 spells CASSRTVHEQYF. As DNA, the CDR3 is TGTGCCAGCAGCCGGACTGTGCACGAGCAGTACTTC.

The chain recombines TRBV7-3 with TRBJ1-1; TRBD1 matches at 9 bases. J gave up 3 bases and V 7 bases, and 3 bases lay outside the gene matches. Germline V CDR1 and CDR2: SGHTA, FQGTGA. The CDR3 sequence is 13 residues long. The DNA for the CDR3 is TGTGCCAGCAAGCGGGACAGGGACACTGAAGCTTTCTTT. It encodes CASKRDRDTEAFF.

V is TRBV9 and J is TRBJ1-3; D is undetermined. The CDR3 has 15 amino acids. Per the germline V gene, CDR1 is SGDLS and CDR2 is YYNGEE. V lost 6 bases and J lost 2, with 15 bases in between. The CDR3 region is CASTPLGTTGNTIYF. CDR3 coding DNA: TGTGCCAGCACCCCCCTAGGAACAACTGGAAACACCATATATTTT.

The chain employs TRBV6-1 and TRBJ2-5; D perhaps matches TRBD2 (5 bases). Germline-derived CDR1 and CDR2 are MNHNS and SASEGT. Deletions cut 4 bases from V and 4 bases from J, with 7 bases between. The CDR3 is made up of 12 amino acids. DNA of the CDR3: TGTGCCAGCAGTGCCAGCGGAGAGACCCAGTACTTC. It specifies CASSASGETQYF.

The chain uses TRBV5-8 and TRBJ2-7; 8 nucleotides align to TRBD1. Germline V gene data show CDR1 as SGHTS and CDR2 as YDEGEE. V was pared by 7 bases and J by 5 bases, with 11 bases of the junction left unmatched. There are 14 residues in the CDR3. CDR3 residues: CASLLGLTGDEQYF. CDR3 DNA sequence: TGTGCCAGCCTCTTAGGATTGACAGGGGACGAGCAGTACTTC.

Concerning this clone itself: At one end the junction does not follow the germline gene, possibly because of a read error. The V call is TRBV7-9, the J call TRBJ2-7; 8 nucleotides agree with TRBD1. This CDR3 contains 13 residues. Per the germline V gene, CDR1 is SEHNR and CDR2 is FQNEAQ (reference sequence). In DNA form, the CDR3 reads TGTTCCAGCGCAGGACAGGGAATTTCCGAGCAGTACTTC. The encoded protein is CSSAGQGISEQYF.

The CDR3 reads CASSPIPFSNEQFF. CDR3 sequence (DNA): TGCGCCAGCAGCCCAATACCTTTTAGCAATGAGCAGTTCTTC. The chain uses TRBV5-1 and TRBJ2-1; D uncertain. This CDR3 comprises 14 residues. Deletions cut 4 bases from V and 6 bases from J, with 14 bases between. Germline loops: CDR1 SGHRS, CDR2 YFSETQ.

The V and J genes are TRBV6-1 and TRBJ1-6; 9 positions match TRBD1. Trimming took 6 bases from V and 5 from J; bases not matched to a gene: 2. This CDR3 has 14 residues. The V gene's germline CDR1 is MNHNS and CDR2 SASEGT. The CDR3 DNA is TGTGCCAGCAGAAGGACAGGGGATAATTCACCCCTCCACTTT. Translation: CASRRTGDNSPLHF.

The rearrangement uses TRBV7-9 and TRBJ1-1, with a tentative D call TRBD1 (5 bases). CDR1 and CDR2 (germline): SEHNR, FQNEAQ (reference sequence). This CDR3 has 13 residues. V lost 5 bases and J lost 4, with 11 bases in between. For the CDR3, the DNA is TGTGCCAGCAGCCACACCGGGGGCACTGAAGCTTTCTTT. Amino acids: CASSHTGGTEAFF. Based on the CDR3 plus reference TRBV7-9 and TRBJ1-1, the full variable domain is DTGVSQNPRHKITKRGQNVTFRCDPISEHNRLYWYRQTLGQGPEFLTYFQNEAQLEKSRLLSDRFSAERPKGSFSTLEIQRTEQGDSAMYLCASSHTGGTEAFFGQGTRLTVV.